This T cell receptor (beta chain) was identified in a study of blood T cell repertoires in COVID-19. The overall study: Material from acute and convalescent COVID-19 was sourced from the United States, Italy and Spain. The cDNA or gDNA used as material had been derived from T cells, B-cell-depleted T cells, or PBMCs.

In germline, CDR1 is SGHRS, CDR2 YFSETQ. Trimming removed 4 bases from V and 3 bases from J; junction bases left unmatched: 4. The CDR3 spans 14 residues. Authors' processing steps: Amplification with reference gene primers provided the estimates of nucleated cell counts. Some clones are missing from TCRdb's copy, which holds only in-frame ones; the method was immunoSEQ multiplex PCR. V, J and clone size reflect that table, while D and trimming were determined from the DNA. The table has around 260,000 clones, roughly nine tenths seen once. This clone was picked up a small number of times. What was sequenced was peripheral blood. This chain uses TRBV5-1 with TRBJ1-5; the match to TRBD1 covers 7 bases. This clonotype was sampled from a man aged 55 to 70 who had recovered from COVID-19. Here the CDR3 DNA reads TGCGCCAGCAGCCCCGGGACAGACAATCAGCCCCAGCATTTT. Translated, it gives CASSPGTDNQPQHF.